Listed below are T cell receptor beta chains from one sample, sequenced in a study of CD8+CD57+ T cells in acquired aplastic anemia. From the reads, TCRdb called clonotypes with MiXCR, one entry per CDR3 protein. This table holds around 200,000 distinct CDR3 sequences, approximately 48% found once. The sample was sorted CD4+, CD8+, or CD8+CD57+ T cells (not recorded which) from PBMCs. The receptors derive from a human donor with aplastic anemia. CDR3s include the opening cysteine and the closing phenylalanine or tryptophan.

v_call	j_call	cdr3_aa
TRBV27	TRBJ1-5	CASRLHGGTQPQHF
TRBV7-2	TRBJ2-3	CASTGSGGDTQYF
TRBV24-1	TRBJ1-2	CATSDQPQGNGYTF
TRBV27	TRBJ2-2	CASSNIAGELFF
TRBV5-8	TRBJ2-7	CASSLTSWGGDEQYF
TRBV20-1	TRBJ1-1	CSARDDPEAFF
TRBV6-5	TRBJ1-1	CASSFAANTEAFF
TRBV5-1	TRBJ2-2	CASSLGGTRITGELFF
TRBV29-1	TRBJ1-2	CSVEGQGKGYTF
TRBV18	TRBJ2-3	CASSPPSRVGDTQYF
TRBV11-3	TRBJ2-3	CASSLDRRTDTQYF
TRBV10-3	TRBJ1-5	CAINDRGHQPQHF